This note documents a single T cell receptor (beta chain) sequence. These data belong to a study of blood T cell repertoires in COVID-19. The CDR3 loop spans 13 amino acids. Germline CDR1 is GTSNPN and CDR2 is SVGIG (reference sequence). V lost 5 bases to trimming and J lost 5 bases; unmatched junction nucleotides: 7. Profiled with immunoSEQ multiplex PCR; TCRdb holds only in-frame clones, not every one. The table has 90,000 to 120,000 clones, around 89% seen once. The sample was peripheral blood. This TCR derives from a man aged 40-49 years with active or convalescent COVID-19. The chain combines TRBV30 with TRBJ2-5; the match to TRBD2 covers 8 bases. CDR3 sequence (DNA): TGTGCCTGGGGCGGACTAGCTGGCGAGACCCAGTACTTC. Translated, it gives CAWGGLAGETQYF.